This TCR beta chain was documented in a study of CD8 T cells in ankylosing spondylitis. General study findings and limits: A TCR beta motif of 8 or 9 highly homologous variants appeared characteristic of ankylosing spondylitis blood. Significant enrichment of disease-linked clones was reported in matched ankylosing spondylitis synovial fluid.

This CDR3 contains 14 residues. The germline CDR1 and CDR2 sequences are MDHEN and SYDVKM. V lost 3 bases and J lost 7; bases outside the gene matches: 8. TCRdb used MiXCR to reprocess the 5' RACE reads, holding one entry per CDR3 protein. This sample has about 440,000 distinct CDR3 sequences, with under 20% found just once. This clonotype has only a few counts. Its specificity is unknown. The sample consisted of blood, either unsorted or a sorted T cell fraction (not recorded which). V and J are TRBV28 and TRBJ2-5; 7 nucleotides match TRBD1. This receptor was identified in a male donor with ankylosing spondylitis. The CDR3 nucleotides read TGTGCCAGCAGTTTTAGGGGGCTAGTCGGGACCCAGTACTTC. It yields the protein CASSFRGLVGTQYF. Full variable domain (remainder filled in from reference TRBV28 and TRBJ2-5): DVKVTQSSRYLVKRTGEKVFLECVQDMDHENMFWYRQDPGLGLRLIYFSYDVKMKEKGDIPEGYSVSREKKERFSLILESASTNQTSMYLCASSFRGLVGTQYFGPGTRLLVL.